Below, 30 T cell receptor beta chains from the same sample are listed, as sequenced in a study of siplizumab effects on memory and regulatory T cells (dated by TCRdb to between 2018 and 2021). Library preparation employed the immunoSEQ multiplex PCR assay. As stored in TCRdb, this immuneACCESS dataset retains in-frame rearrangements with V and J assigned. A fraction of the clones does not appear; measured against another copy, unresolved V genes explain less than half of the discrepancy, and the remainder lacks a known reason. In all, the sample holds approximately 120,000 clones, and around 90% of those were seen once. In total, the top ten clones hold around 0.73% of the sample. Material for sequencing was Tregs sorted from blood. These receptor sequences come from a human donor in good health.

Here the CDR3 reads CASSSTDVIGNEQFF. The CDR3 DNA sequence: TGTGCCAGTAGTTCTACGGACGTTATCGGGAATGAGCAGTTCTTC. V gene TRBV19 combines with J gene TRBJ2-1; no definite D call. Trimming shortened V by 5 bases and J by 7 bases, and 18 bases separated the two germline ends. Germline loops: CDR1 LNHDA, CDR2 SQIVND (reference sequence). The CDR3 runs 15 residues.

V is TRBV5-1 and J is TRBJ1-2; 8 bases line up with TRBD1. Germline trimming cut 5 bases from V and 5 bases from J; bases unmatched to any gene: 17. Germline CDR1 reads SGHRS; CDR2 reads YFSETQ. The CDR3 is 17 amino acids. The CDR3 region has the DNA TGCGCCAGCAGTAGGGCAGGGGGCGAGGCGAGTCGTTATGGCTACACCTTC. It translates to CASSRAGGEASRYGYTF.

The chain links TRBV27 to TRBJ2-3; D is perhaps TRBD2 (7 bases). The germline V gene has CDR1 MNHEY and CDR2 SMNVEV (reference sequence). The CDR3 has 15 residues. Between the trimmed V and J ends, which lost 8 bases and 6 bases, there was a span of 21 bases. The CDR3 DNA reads TGTGCCAGCCGACCGAGGGGGAGGGCCATCGATACGCAGTATTTT. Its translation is CASRPRGRAIDTQYF.

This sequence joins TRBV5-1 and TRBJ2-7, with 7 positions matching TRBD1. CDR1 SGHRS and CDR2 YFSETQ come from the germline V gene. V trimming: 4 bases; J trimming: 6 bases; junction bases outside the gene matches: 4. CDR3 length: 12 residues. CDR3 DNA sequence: TGCGCCAGCAGCCCACAGGGGCTCGAGCAGTACTTC. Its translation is CASSPQGLEQYF.

CDR3 protein: CASSTGWDTGELFF. CDR3 DNA sequence: TGTGCCAGCAGTACCGGGTGGGACACCGGGGAGCTGTTTTTT. The V and J genes are TRBV6-5 and TRBJ2-2; D is unresolved. Trimming cost V 5 bases and J 3 bases, with 10 bases left between them. The length of the CDR3 is 14 residues. CDR1 and CDR2 from the germline V gene are MNHEY and SVGAGI.

CDR3 sequence (DNA): TGCAGCTCCTCCGGACAGGCGGGCTATGGCTACACCTTC. This sequence encodes CSSSGQAGYGYTF. The chain joins TRBV29-1 to TRBJ1-2; 7 bases are shared with TRBD1. CDR1 and CDR2 (germline): SQVTM, ANQGSEA. The CDR3 spans 13 residues. Trimming took 8 bases from V and 4 from J; bases not matched to a gene: 10.

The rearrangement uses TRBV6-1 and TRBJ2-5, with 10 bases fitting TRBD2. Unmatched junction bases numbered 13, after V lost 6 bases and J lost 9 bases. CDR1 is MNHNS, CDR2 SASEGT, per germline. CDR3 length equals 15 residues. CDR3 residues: CASRIWTSGPRAQYF. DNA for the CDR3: TGTGCCAGCAGGATCTGGACTAGCGGCCCACGGGCCCAGTACTTC.

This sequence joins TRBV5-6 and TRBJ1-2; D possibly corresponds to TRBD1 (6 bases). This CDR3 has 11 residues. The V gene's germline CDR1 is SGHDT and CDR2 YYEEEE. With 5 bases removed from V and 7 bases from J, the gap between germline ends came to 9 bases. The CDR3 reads CASRNRAGYTF. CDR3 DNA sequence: TGTGCCAGCAGAAACAGGGCTGGCTACACCTTC. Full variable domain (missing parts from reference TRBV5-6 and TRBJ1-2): DAGVTQSPTHLIKTRGQQVTLRCSPKSGHDTVSWYQQALGQGPQFIFQYYEEEERQRGNFPDRFSGHQFPNYSSELNVNALLLGDSALYLCASRNRAGYTFGSGTRLTVV.

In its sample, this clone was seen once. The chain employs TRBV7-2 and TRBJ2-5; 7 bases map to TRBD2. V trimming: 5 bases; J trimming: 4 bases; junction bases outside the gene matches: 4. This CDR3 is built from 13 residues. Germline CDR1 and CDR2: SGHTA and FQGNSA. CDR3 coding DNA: TGTGCCAGCAGCCCCGGGGGGAGAGAGACCCAGTACTTC. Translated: CASSPGGRETQYF.

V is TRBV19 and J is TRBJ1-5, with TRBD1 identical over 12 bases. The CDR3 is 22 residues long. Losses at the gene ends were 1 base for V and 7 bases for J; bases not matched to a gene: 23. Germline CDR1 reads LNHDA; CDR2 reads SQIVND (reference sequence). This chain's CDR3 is CASSIGLAGTGGEVWSRQPQHF. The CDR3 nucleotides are TGTGCCAGTAGTATAGGGCTGGCTGGGACAGGGGGCGAAGTTTGGTCGAGGCAGCCCCAGCATTTT.

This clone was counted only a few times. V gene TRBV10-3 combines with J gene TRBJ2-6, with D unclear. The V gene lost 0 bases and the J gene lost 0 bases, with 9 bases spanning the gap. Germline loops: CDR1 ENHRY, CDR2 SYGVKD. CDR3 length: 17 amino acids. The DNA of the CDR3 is TGTGCCATCAGTGAGTCCCTAGGCGGCTCTGGGGCCAACGTCCTGACTTTC. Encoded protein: CAISESLGGSGANVLTF.

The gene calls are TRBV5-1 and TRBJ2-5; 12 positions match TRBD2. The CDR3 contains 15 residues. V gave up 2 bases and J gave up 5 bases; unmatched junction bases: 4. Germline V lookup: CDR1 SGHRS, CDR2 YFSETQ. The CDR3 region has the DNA TGCGCCAGCAGCTTTCTAGCGGGGGGGCCGGAGACCCAGTACTTC. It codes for CASSFLAGGPETQYF.

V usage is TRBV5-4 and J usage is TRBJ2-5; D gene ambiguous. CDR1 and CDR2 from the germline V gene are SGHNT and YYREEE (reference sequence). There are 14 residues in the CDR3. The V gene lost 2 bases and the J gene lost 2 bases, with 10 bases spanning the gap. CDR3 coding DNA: TGTGCCAGCAGCTTAGCCGGCGCACAAGAGACCCAGTACTTC. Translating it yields CASSLAGAQETQYF.

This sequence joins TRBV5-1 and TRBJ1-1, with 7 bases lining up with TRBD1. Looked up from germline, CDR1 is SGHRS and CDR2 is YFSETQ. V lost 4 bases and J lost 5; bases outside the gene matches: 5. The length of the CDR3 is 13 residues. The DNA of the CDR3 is TGCGCCAGCAGCGTGACAGGGTGGACTGAAGCTTTCTTT. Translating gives CASSVTGWTEAFF. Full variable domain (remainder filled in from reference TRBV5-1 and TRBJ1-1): KAGVTQTPRYLIKTRGQQVTLSCSPISGHRSVSWYQQTPGQGLQFLFEYFSETQRNKGNFPGRFSGRQFSNSRSEMNVSTLELGDSALYLCASSVTGWTEAFFGQGTRLTVV.

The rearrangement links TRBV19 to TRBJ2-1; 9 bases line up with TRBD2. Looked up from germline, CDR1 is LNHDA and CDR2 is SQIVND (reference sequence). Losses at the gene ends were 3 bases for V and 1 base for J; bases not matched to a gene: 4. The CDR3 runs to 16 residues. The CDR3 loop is CASSIIAGVSYNEQFF. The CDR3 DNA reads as TGTGCCAGTAGTATTATAGCGGGGGTTTCCTACAATGAGCAGTTCTTC.

The CDR3 loop is CASSEALGVPTEAFF. CDR3 in DNA: TGTGCCAGCAGTGAAGCGCTAGGGGTTCCCACTGAAGCTTTCTTT. J is TRBJ1-1 and V is TRBV2, with D tentatively TRBD1 (5 bases). This CDR3 is 15 amino acids long. Trimming removed 0 bases from V and 4 bases from J, with 12 bases in between. Per germline, CDR1 SNHLY and CDR2 FYNNEI.

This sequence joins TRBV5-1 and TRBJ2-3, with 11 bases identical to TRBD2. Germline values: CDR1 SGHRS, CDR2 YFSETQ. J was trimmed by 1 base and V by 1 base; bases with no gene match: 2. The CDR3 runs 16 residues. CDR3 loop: CASSLWGLAGTDTQYF. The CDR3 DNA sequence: TGCGCCAGCAGCTTGTGGGGACTAGCGGGCACAGATACGCAGTATTTT.

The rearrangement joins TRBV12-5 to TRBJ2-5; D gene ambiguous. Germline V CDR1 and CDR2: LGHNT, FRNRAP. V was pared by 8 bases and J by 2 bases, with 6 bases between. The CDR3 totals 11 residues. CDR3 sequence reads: CASLMQETQYF. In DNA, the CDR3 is TGTGCTAGTCTAATGCAAGAGACCCAGTACTTC.

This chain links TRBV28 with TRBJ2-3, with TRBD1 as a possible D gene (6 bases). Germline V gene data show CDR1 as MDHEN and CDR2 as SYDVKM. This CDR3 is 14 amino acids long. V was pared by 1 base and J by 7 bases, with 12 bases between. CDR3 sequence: CASSLSGRGNTQYF. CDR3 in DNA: TGTGCCAGCAGTTTATCGGGCAGGGGAAATACGCAGTATTTT.

For the CDR3, the DNA is TGTGCCATCAGTGTTATCAGGGATGGCGATGGCTACACCTTC. The encoded protein is CAISVIRDGDGYTF. This rearrangement joins TRBV10-3 to TRBJ1-2, with D maybe TRBD1 (5 bases). The V end was cut by 4 bases, the J end by 6 bases, with 15 bases between. The germline CDR1 and CDR2 sequences are ENHRY and SYGVKD. The CDR3 has 14 residues.

The CDR3 bases are TGTGCCAGCGCTTGGCGGGAGGGCTACGAGCAGTACTTC. It specifies CASAWREGYEQYF. This chain joins TRBV6-6 and TRBJ2-7; 9 bases line up with TRBD2. CDR3 length: 13 residues. CDR1 is MNHNY and CDR2 is SVGAGI in the germline V gene (reference sequence). V was clipped by 8 bases and J by 3 bases; unmatched bases: 5.

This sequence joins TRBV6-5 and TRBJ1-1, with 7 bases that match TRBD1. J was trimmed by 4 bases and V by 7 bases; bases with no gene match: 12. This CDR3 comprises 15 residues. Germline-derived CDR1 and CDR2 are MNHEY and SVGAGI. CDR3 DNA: TGTGCCAGCAATCCTGACCGGGACAGCCCCACTGAAGCTTTCTTT. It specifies CASNPDRDSPTEAFF.

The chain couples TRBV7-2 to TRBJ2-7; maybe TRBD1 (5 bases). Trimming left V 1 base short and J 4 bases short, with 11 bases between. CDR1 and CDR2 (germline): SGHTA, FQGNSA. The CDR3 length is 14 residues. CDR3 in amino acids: CASSLGGQLYEQYF. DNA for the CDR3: TGTGCCAGCAGCTTAGGGGGCCAGCTTTACGAGCAGTACTTC.

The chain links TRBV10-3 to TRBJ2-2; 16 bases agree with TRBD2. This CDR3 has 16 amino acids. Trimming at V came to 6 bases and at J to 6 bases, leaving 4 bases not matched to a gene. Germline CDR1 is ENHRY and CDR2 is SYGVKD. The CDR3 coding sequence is TGTGCCATCAGCCCGGGACTAGCGGGAGGGGCCGGGGAGCTGTTTTTT. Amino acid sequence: CAISPGLAGGAGELFF.

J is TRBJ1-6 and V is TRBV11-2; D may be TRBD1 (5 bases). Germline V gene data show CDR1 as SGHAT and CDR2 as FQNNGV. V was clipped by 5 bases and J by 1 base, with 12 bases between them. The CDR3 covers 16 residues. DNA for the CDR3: TGTGCCAGCAGCGTAAGGGACTTTTCCTATAATTCACCCCTCCACTTT. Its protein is CASSVRDFSYNSPLHF. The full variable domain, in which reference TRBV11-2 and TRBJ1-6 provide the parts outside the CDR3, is EAGVAQSPRYKIIEKRQSVAFWCNPISGHATLYWYQQILGQGPKLLIQFQNNGVVDDSQLPKDRFSAERLKGVDSTLKIQPAKLEDSAVYLCASSVRDFSYNSPLHFGNGTRLTVT.

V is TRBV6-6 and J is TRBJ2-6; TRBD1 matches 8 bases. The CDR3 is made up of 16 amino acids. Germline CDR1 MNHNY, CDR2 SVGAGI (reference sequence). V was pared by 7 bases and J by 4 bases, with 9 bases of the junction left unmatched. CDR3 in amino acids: CASTSRTGYGANVLTF. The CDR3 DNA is TGTGCCAGCACCTCCCGGACAGGGTACGGGGCCAACGTCCTGACTTTC.

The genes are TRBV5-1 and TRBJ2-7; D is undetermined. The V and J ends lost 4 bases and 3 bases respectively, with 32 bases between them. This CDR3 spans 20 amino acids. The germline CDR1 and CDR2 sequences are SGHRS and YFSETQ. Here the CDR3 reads CASSRWAPTMALPADYEQYF. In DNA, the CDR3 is TGCGCCAGCAGCCGTTGGGCCCCCACTATGGCCCTCCCGGCCGACTACGAGCAGTACTTC.

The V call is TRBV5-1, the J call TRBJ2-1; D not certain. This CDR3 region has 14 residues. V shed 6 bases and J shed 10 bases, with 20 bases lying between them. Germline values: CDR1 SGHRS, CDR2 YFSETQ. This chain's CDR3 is CASKARLNLGEQFF. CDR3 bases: TGCGCCAGCAAGGCTCGACTGAACCTCGGCGAGCAGTTCTTC.

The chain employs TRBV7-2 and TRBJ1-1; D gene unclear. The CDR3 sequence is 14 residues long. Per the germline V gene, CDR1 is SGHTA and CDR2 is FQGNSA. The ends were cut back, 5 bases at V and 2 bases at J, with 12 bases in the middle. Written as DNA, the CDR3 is TGTGCCAGCAGCCTCTCTGGGGTTAACACTGAAGCTTTCTTT. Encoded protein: CASSLSGVNTEAFF. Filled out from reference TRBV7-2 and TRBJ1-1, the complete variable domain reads GAGVSQSPSNKVTEKGKDVELRCDPISGHTALYWYRQSLGQGLEFLIYFQGNSAPDKSGLPSDRFSAERTGGSVSTLTIQRTQQEDSAVYLCASSLSGVNTEAFFGQGTRLTVV.

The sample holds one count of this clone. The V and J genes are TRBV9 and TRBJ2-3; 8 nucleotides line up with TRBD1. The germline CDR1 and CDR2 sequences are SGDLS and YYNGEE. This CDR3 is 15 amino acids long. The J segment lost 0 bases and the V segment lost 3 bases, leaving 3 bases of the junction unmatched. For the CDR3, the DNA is TGTGCCAGCAGCGCTGGGACAGGTAGCACAGATACGCAGTATTTT. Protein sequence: CASSAGTGSTDTQYF. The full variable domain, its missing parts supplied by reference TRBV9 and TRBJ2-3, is DSGVTQTPKHLITATGQRVTLRCSPRSGDLSVYWYQQSLDQGLQFLIQYYNGEERAKGNILERFSAQQFPDLHSELNLSSLELGDSALYFCASSAGTGSTDTQYFGPGTRLTVL.